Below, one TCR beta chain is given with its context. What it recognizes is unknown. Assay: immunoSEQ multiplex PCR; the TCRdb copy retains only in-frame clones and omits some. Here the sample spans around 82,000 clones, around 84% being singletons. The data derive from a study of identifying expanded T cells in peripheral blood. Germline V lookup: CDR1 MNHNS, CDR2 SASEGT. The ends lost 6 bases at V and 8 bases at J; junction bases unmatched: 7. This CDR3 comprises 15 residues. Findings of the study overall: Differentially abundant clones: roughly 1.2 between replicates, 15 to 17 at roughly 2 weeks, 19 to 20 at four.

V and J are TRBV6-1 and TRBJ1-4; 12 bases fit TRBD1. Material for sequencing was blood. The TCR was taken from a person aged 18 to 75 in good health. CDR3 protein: CASRNAGTGGEKLFF. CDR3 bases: TGTGCCAGCAGGAATGCCGGGACAGGGGGCGAAAAACTGTTTTTT.